This is a list of T cell receptor beta chains from one sample in a study of beta chain features in type 1 diabetes. Produced via immunoSEQ multiplex PCR; TCRdb's table is partial and in-frame only. This repertoire shows 110,000 to 150,000 clones, roughly 10% found once; its top ten account for 0.65%. Sequencing input: central memory CD4+ T cells from blood. These receptor sequences come from a woman in her forties in good health. CDR3s leave out the opening cysteine and the closing phenylalanine or tryptophan. Fields, in order: V gene, D gene, CDR3 protein. D genes are given only for firm matches.

TRBV6-5 . ASSYADRYYGYT
TRBV5-6 . ASSSTSRNQPQH
TRBV6-6 . ASSPSRGRETQY
TRBV5-1 TRBD1 ASSSGGQNTEAF
TRBV7-9 . ASSLAGGSDTQY
TRBV15 TRBD1 ATSAGQGNTGGYT
TRBV29-1 . SVAGGVDTQY
TRBV7-6 . ASSYAAIGTEAF
TRBV7-9 TRBD1 ASSQTRTGGETQY
TRBV7-2 . ASSLSGRRGGYT
TRBV18 . ASSPPGSGSGGYT
TRBV6-6 . ASSPAWGYT
TRBV5-6 TRBD1 ASSVTQGIATNEKLF
TRBV19 TRBD1 ASTSGGQGRPGANVLT
TRBV29-1 . SVTGDGYT
TRBV19 . ASTGSVTEAF
TRBV5-6 TRBD1 ASSWTGQACNSPLH
TRBV27 . ASSLDLVLRESYEQY
TRBV5-4 TRBD1 ASSPGVGQGMNTEAF
TRBV6-5 . ASSNAGVGLF
TRBV9 TRBD2 ASSDTAGGSRDTQY
TRBV5-1 . ASSLVETREKLF
TRBV11-2 . ASSRWSGANVLT
TRBV6-5 . ASTYPGTDTQY
TRBV5-6 . ASSPRADGYT
TRBV2 . ASSFRAGNTGELF
TRBV7-9 TRBD2 ASSLNSEGRAF
TRBV7-8 TRBD1 ASSSPGTGGYEQY
TRBV18 . ASSPLSWGGTDTQY
TRBV11-1 . ASSFSAADGAF
TRBV11-2 TRBD1 ASIGAGQGFDGYT
TRBV19 TRBD1 ASQSRGLNTEAF
TRBV7-2 TRBD2 ASTSGLAGTLWF
TRBV5-1 TRBD2 ASSLYGRTDTQY
TRBV10-3 . ATIPGTQNYGYT
TRBV6-6 TRBD1 ASSYGQANYGYT
TRBV7-9 TRBD1 ASSLDRGHEQY
TRBV7-2 . ASSFSRYGYT
TRBV5-1 . ASSLGARETQY
TRBV19 . ASSITGSWDNQPQH
TRBV29-1 TRBD1 SARQGGTGELF
TRBV10-2 TRBD1 ASRMTGETGELF
TRBV27 . ASSSRGRPDTQY